The clone carrying this TCR beta chain was recorded once. Its antigen is undetermined. This entry comes from a study of CD8 T cell repertoires and HIV-1 epitope variants. The germline V and J ends were trimmed by 3 bases and 7 bases, with 6 bases remaining between them. The CDR3 has 12 amino acids. In germline, CDR1 is MDHEN, CDR2 SYDVKM. The protocol was immunoSEQ multiplex PCR, while the TCRdb copy is restricted to in-frame clones and leaves out a portion. The sample shows about 5,100 clones, 65% of them seen only once. V and J are TRBV28 and TRBJ2-2; no definite D call. The sequence was obtained from a male donor with HIV. Sequences were obtained from cultured CD8+ T cells derived from PBMCs. The CDR3 loop is CASSFGFGELFF. The CDR3 DNA sequence: TGTGCCAGCAGTTTCGGGTTCGGGGAGCTGTTTTTT.